These 32 T cell receptor beta chains originate from one sample sequenced in a study of blood T cell repertoires in COVID-19. Using immunoSEQ multiplex PCR, the repertoire was profiled, and TCRdb retains in-frame clones only, with some absent. This repertoire shows some 250,000 clones, about 81% found once; its top ten account for 9.5% to 15%. Source material: peripheral blood. All receptors derive from a woman aged 60 to 75 with active or convalescent COVID-19.

This chain uses TRBV11-2 with TRBJ2-3; 7 nucleotides agree with TRBD2. CDR1 and CDR2 from the germline V gene are SGHAT and FQNNGV. The CDR3 runs 15 residues. V was clipped by 5 bases and J by 2 bases; unmatched bases: 7. The CDR3: CASSPLGGFTDTQYF. CDR3 coding DNA: TGTGCCAGCAGCCCATTGGGAGGGTTCACAGATACGCAGTATTTT.

CDR3 DNA sequence: TGTGCCAGCGCGGGACAGAACTATGGCTACACCTTC. Its protein product is CASAGQNYGYTF. The chain recombines TRBV2 with TRBJ1-2, with 7 bases that match TRBD1. The germline CDR1 and CDR2 sequences are SNHLY and FYNNEI. With 8 bases clipped from V and 2 bases from J, the junction kept 2 bases outside the gene matches. The CDR3 runs to 12 residues.

This rearrangement joins TRBV2 to TRBJ2-2; 11 nucleotides match TRBD1. The CDR3 covers 15 residues. Looked up from germline, CDR1 is SNHLY and CDR2 is FYNNEI. V was pared by 6 bases and J by 5 bases, with 5 bases of the junction left unmatched. The CDR3 nucleotides read TGTGCCAGCAGCCCGGGACAGGGGGTTACCGGGGAGCTGTTTTTT. It is translated as CASSPGQGVTGELFF.

The chain has TRBV6-1 and TRBJ1-1, with 11 bases aligning to TRBD1. The germline CDR1 and CDR2 sequences are MNHNS and SASEGT. There are 15 residues in the CDR3. V lost 3 bases to trimming and J lost 6 bases; unmatched junction nucleotides: 6. The CDR3: CASSEWTGGSPEAFF. The CDR3 nucleotides read TGTGCCAGCAGTGAGTGGACAGGGGGCAGCCCTGAAGCTTTCTTT.

This clone appeared a single time. The rearrangement joins TRBV5-1 to TRBJ2-7, with 9 positions matching TRBD2. V lost 0 bases and J lost 5; bases outside the gene matches: 6. CDR3 length: 15 residues. CDR1 SGHRS and CDR2 YFSETQ come from the germline V gene. This chain's CDR3 is CASSLVLAGSHEQYF. As DNA, the CDR3 is TGCGCCAGCAGCTTGGTTCTAGCGGGGTCTCACGAGCAGTACTTC.

The V call is TRBV7-2, the J call TRBJ1-4; D is possibly TRBD1 (6 bases). Per germline, CDR1 SGHTA and CDR2 FQGNSA. The V gene lost 5 bases and the J gene lost 5 bases, with 12 bases spanning the gap. The length of the CDR3 is 14 residues. The CDR3 DNA is TGTGCCAGCAGCCAGACAGGCCTAAATGAAAAACTGTTTTTT. It translates to CASSQTGLNEKLFF.

The gene calls are TRBV7-8 and TRBJ1-5, with 9 nucleotides matching TRBD1. This CDR3 spans 18 amino acids. CDR1 and CDR2 from the germline V gene are SGHVS and FQNEAQ. The trim removed 3 bases at V and 1 base at J, leaving 10 bases unmatched. CDR3 coding DNA: TGTGCCAGCAGCTTCCGGGGGACAGGGCCTATAAGCAATCAGCCCCAGCATTTT. Translated, it gives CASSFRGTGPISNQPQHF.

The chain joins TRBV10-3 to TRBJ1-1; 9 bases agree with TRBD1. The V gene end was trimmed by 3 bases and the J gene end by 5 bases; junction bases not matched to a gene: 4. The germline V gene encodes CDR1 ENHRY and CDR2 SYGVKD. The CDR3 has 14 residues. The chain's CDR3 is CAISEGGQGTEAFF. CDR3 DNA sequence: TGTGCCATCAGTGAAGGGGGACAGGGAACTGAAGCTTTCTTT.

This clone was seen a handful of times. The CDR3 nucleotides are TGTGCCAGTCCCCGGGGGGGTAGTGAAGCTTTCTTT. Its protein is CASPRGGSEAFF. The chain is built from TRBV21-1 and TRBJ1-1. TRBV21-1 is a pseudogene. The CDR3 has 12 residues.

The chain combines TRBV11-2 with TRBJ1-3; unclear D gene. With 5 bases removed from V and 3 bases from J, the gap between germline ends came to 11 bases. Germline lookup yields CDR1 SGHAT and CDR2 FQNNGV. There are 14 residues in the CDR3. CDR3 coding DNA: TGTGCCAGCAGCCCCATGGCAATTGGAAACACCATATATTTT. Translated: CASSPMAIGNTIYF.

The chain is built from TRBV18 and TRBJ1-6; 7 nucleotides line up with TRBD1. CDR1 is KGHSH, CDR2 LQKENI, per germline. The CDR3 length is 15 residues. V gave up 4 bases and J gave up 10 bases; unmatched junction bases: 10. As DNA, the CDR3 is TGTGCCAGCTCACTCTCGGGACAGAGTGAATCACCCCTCCACTTT. Translation: CASSLSGQSESPLHF.

This clone was counted between two and nine times. The chain recombines TRBV12-3 or TRBV12-4 with TRBJ1-2; D not certain. Trimming stripped 3 bases from V and 8 bases from J, with 13 bases between. This CDR3 is built from 13 residues. The CDR3 here is CASSFPGHRGYTF. The CDR3 DNA sequence: TGTGCCAGCAGTTTCCCTGGGCACCGGGGCTACACCTTC.

The chain recombines TRBV6-2 or TRBV6-3 with TRBJ1-6, with 7 positions matching TRBD1. CDR3 length: 14 residues. V dropped 5 bases and J dropped 9; count of bases not matched to a gene: 7. Per the germline V gene, CDR1 is MNHEY and CDR2 is SVGEGT. The CDR3 coding sequence is TGTGCCAGCAGTCGGGACAGCACTGGTTCACCCCTCCACTTT. As protein: CASSRDSTGSPLHF.

This sequence joins TRBV6-4 and TRBJ1-1, with 7 bases matching TRBD1. The length of the CDR3 is 14 residues. Germline assignment: CDR1 MRHNA and CDR2 SNTAGT. J gave up 11 bases and V 0 bases, and 9 bases lay outside the gene matches. The CDR3 sequence is CASSDSSVTGRAFF. The CDR3 DNA is TGTGCCAGCAGTGACTCGTCTGTGACAGGGCGTGCTTTCTTT.

CDR3 coding DNA: TGTGCCAGCAGCATTAGACAGGGCGGCCCCTATGGCTACACCTTC. Residues: CASSIRQGGPYGYTF. The V gene is TRBV7-9, the J gene TRBJ1-2, with 7 bases that match TRBD1. V dropped 5 bases and J dropped 4; count of bases not matched to a gene: 10. This CDR3 is built from 15 residues. Germline V gene data show CDR1 as SEHNR and CDR2 as FQNEAQ (reference sequence).

This rearrangement joins TRBV29-1 to TRBJ1-2, with 8 bases lining up with TRBD1. The CDR3 is made up of 13 amino acids. In germline, CDR1 is SQVTM, CDR2 ANQGSEA. The V segment lost 4 bases and the J segment 6 bases; nucleotides outside the gene matches: 7. CDR3 DNA sequence: TGCAGCGTTGCAAAAGGACAGGGAGATGGCTACACCTTC. The encoded protein is CSVAKGQGDGYTF.

The chain combines TRBV6-5 with TRBJ2-5; no clear D gene. Germline V gives CDR1 MNHEY, CDR2 SVGAGI. The ends were cut back, 1 base at V and 1 base at J, with 7 bases in the middle. This CDR3 has 14 residues. The CDR3 reads CASSYFPSQETQYF. Written as DNA, the CDR3 is TGTGCCAGCAGTTACTTCCCCTCCCAAGAGACCCAGTACTTC.

With respect to this clone: Within the sample, other DNA sequences also encode this same CDR3. The chain is built from TRBV11-2 and TRBJ1-6; 8 bases line up with TRBD1. Germline loops: CDR1 SGHAT, CDR2 FQNNGV. The CDR3 is made up of 14 amino acids. The junction had 1 base not matched to a gene; V was cut back by 2 bases and J by 7 bases. CDR3 bases: TGTGCCAGCAGCTTACCAGGGGGCAATTCACCCCTCCACTTT. Its translation: CASSLPGGNSPLHF.

This clone showed up just a few times. This chain uses TRBV7-8 with TRBJ2-1; D ambiguous. Trimming stripped 1 base from V and 3 bases from J, with 10 bases between. This CDR3 comprises 15 residues. CDR1 is SGHVS and CDR2 is FQNEAQ in the germline V gene. The CDR3 loop is CASSLVAAYYNEQFF. DNA of the CDR3: TGTGCCAGCAGCTTAGTGGCGGCCTACTACAATGAGCAGTTCTTC.

This clone showed up just once. V usage is TRBV7-8 and J usage is TRBJ2-1, with TRBD1 matching over 10 bases. In germline, CDR1 is SGHVS, CDR2 FQNEAQ. With V trimmed by 6 bases and J by 7 bases, 9 bases remained unmatched. This CDR3 is 15 amino acids long. CDR3 sequence: CASSEEPGQGNEQFF. CDR3 DNA: TGTGCCAGCAGTGAAGAGCCGGGACAGGGGAATGAGCAGTTCTTC.

This sequence joins TRBV10-3 and TRBJ2-7; 7 positions match TRBD1. Per germline, CDR1 ENHRY and CDR2 SYGVKD. V trimming: 3 bases; J trimming: 3 bases; junction bases outside the gene matches: 5. CDR3 length equals 14 residues. The CDR3 bases are TGTGCCATCAGTGACCCGGCAGGGGGCTACGAGCAGTACTTC. Translated, it gives CAISDPAGGYEQYF.

This clone was detected once. J is TRBJ1-2 and V is TRBV19; possibly TRBD1 for D (6 bases). Germline-derived CDR1 and CDR2 are LNHDA and SQIVND (reference sequence). The CDR3 is made up of 14 amino acids. The V end was cut by 7 bases, the J end by 4 bases, with 16 bases between. The CDR3 DNA follows: TGTGCCAGTATACGGGGGGCGCCCGGCTATGGCTACACCTTC. Its translation is CASIRGAPGYGYTF.

V gene TRBV15 combines with J gene TRBJ1-5; 8 bases are a match to TRBD1. Looked up from germline, CDR1 is LNHNV and CDR2 is YYDKDF (reference sequence). This CDR3 is 16 amino acids long. V was clipped by 3 bases and J by 1 base; unmatched bases: 5. In DNA, the CDR3 is TGTGCCACCAGCAGGGGGGGGACAGGAAGCAATCAGCCCCAGCATTTT. It specifies CATSRGGTGSNQPQHF.

The CDR3 spells CASQTGGADTGELFF. CDR3 bases: TGTGCCAGCCAAACAGGGGGCGCGGACACCGGGGAGCTGTTTTTT. This sequence joins TRBV9 and TRBJ2-2, with 9 positions matching TRBD1. V lost 7 bases to trimming and J lost 3 bases; unmatched junction nucleotides: 7. This CDR3 contains 15 residues. From germline, CDR1 is SGDLS and CDR2 YYNGEE.

The chain joins TRBV4-1 to TRBJ2-3; D may be TRBD1 (5 bases). The germline CDR1 and CDR2 sequences are MGHRA and YSYEKL. CDR3 size: 16 residues. V was clipped by 0 bases and J by 2 bases, with 12 bases between them. The CDR3 nucleotides are TGCGCCAGCAGCCAAGATGTTGGGGCGGCCACAGATACGCAGTATTTT. Residues: CASSQDVGAATDTQYF.

The rearrangement joins TRBV2 to TRBJ2-5; TRBD2 might be the D (5 bases). Trimming took 4 bases from V and 7 from J, leaving 16 bases between them. Germline assignment: CDR1 SNHLY and CDR2 FYNNEI. The CDR3 has 14 amino acids. In DNA form, the CDR3 reads TGTGCCAGCAGTGGGGCTAACGGACGGGGGACCCAGTACTTC. The encoded protein is CASSGANGRGTQYF.

The CDR3 DNA is TGTGCCAGCAGTTACTCGCGGGTTCAGCCCCAGCATTTT. Translated, it gives CASSYSRVQPQHF. The rearrangement joins TRBV6-5 to TRBJ1-5, with D unresolved. The CDR3 is 13 residues long. The germline V and J ends were trimmed by 0 bases and 6 bases, with 6 bases remaining between them. Germline loops: CDR1 MNHEY, CDR2 SVGAGI.

The V and J genes are TRBV27 and TRBJ2-3, with TRBD1 matching 8 bases. Trimming at V came to 10 bases and at J to 5 bases, leaving 11 bases not matched to a gene. CDR3 size: 14 residues. Germline V gives CDR1 MNHEY, CDR2 SMNVEV (reference sequence). The CDR3 loop is CATQQPGGIDTQYF. CDR3 nucleotides: TGTGCCACCCAGCAGCCAGGGGGCATAGATACGCAGTATTTT.

CDR3 region: CASSDSGGQADTQYF. For the CDR3, the DNA is TGTGCCAGCAGCGATAGCGGGGGGCAGGCAGATACGCAGTATTTT. This rearrangement joins TRBV7-3 to TRBJ2-3, with 10 bases aligning to TRBD2. Germline CDR1 SGHTA, CDR2 FQGTGA. Losses at the gene ends were 5 bases for V and 4 bases for J; bases not matched to a gene: 6. This CDR3 is built from 15 residues. Together with reference TRBV7-3 and TRBJ2-3, the CDR3 gives the full variable domain: GAGVSQTPSNKVTEKGKYVELRCDPISGHTALYWYRQSLGQGPEFLIYFQGTGAADDSGLPNDRFFAVRPEGSVSTLKIQRTERGDSAVYLCASSDSGGQADTQYFGPGTRLTVL.

The rearrangement joins TRBV6-5 to TRBJ1-2; the D gene is possibly TRBD1 (5 bases). Trimming pared 6 bases from V and 6 bases from J, leaving 17 bases between. Germline CDR1 and CDR2: MNHEY and SVGAGI. CDR3 length: 14 amino acids. The DNA for the CDR3 is TGTGCCAGCAGGACCGGGGGAGTTCGAGATGGCTACACCTTC. Translating it yields CASRTGGVRDGYTF.

The chain recombines TRBV5-5 with TRBJ2-1; TRBD1 aligns across 8 bases. The germline CDR1 and CDR2 sequences are SGHKS and YYEKEE (reference sequence). This CDR3 has 15 amino acids. V trimming: 0 bases; J trimming: 8 bases; junction bases outside the gene matches: 7. The CDR3 loop is CASSLARTGTDEQFF. The CDR3 DNA sequence: TGTGCCAGCAGCTTGGCCCGGACAGGGACGGATGAGCAGTTCTTC.

This clone was seen repeatedly, ten times or more. The chain couples TRBV4-1 to TRBJ2-1, with 7 bases that match TRBD1. This CDR3 has 15 residues. Looked up from germline, CDR1 is MGHRA and CDR2 is YSYEKL. With V trimmed by 0 bases and J by 7 bases, 6 bases remained unmatched. The CDR3: CASSQDKGAKNEQFF. The CDR3 DNA follows: TGCGCCAGCAGCCAAGATAAGGGGGCAAAAAATGAGCAGTTCTTC.